These 27 T cell receptor beta chains were all obtained from the same sample, sequenced in a study of blood T cells in healthy people across ages. Using a J-beta primer mix together with a sample-barcoded 5' primer, a second PCR was run for about 7 to 12 cycles. TCRdb fed the 5' RACE reads into MiXCR, producing one record per CDR3 protein. Among approximately 1.5 million distinct CDR3 sequences listed, roughly 32% were seen once. Input material: blood. These receptors were taken from a woman aged 25 to 39 in good health.

This chain joins TRBV20-1 and TRBJ1-1; possible D gene TRBD1, 5 bases. Germline V gene lookup returns CDR1 DFQATT and CDR2 SNEGSKA (reference sequence). The CDR3 runs 15 residues. The ends were cut back, 5 bases at V and 2 bases at J, with 18 bases in the middle. The CDR3 DNA reads TGCAGTGCTTCCACCGGGGGGTCCTATAACACTGAAGCTTTCTTT. It encodes CSASTGGSYNTEAFF.

This chain connects TRBV12-3 or TRBV12-4 to TRBJ2-3, with D perhaps TRBD2 (5 bases). The CDR3 has 14 residues. The V gene lost 3 bases and the J gene lost 13 bases, with 20 bases spanning the gap. The CDR3 sequence is CASSFSGRADAEYF. The CDR3 DNA reads TGTGCCAGCAGTTTCAGTGGGAGAGCAGATGCGGAGTATTTT.

The gene calls are TRBV9 and TRBJ2-3; D uncertain. V gave up 0 bases and J gave up 10 bases, with 15 bases separating them. Germline CDR1 SGDLS, CDR2 YYNGEE. This CDR3 comprises 14 residues. The CDR3 region has the DNA TGTGCCAGCAGCGTAGTGGACCTATGGGATGCGCAGTATTTT. Its translation: CASSVVDLWDAQYF.

This sequence joins TRBV6-4 and TRBJ2-7, with 8 positions matching TRBD1. CDR3 length: 16 amino acids. Germline CDR1 is MRHNA and CDR2 is SNTAGT. With 2 bases clipped from V and 2 bases from J, the junction kept 8 bases outside the gene matches. The CDR3 coding sequence is TGTGCCAGCAGTGACACTTGGACAGGGAAGGCCTACGAGCAGTACTTC. Translating it yields CASSDTWTGKAYEQYF.

About this clonotype itself: A much larger clone differs from this one at a single base, so this may be a read error. This sequence joins TRBV7-3 and TRBJ2-1, with 8 bases fitting TRBD2. The germline gives CDR1 SGHTA, CDR2 FQGTGA. CDR3 length: 13 amino acids. DNA for the CDR3: TGTGCCGGCAGCTTAGGGACTAGCAATGAGCAGTTCTTC. It yields the protein CAGSLGTSNEQFF.

This chain uses TRBV28 with TRBJ1-2, with TRBD1 identical over 8 bases. CDR1 and CDR2 from the germline V gene are MDHEN and SYDVKM. The CDR3 is made up of 15 amino acids. V shed 6 bases, J shed 4 bases, and the junction held 10 bases outside the gene matches. CDR3 nucleotides: TGTGCCAGCAGCAACAGGGGGGGATCGTCCTATGGCTACACCTTC. Translated, it gives CASSNRGGSSYGYTF.

This clonotype appeared a few times. This chain connects TRBV2 to TRBJ1-5, with D perhaps TRBD1 (5 bases). The CDR3 length is 15 residues. Germline V gives CDR1 SNHLY, CDR2 FYNNEI. The germline V and J ends were trimmed by 3 bases and 1 base, with 10 bases remaining between them. As DNA, the CDR3 is TGTGCCAGCAGTGATCAGAAGGGGAGCAATCAGCCCCAGCATTTT. It specifies CASSDQKGSNQPQHF. The entire variable domain, with the rest obtained from reference TRBV2 and TRBJ1-5, is as follows: EPEVTQTPSHQVTQMGQEVILRCVPISNHLYFYWYRQILGQKVEFLVSFYNNEISEKSEIFDDQFSVERPDGSNFTLKIRSTKLEDSAMYFCASSDQKGSNQPQHFGDGTRLSIL.

The chain recombines TRBV20-1 with TRBJ2-1, with TRBD2 as a possible D gene (5 bases). V lost 6 bases, J lost 3 bases, and 15 bases lay in between. The CDR3 has 14 amino acids. Germline loops: CDR1 DFQATT, CDR2 SNEGSKA (reference sequence). CDR3 loop: CSATRLTRYNEQFF. In DNA form, the CDR3 reads TGCAGTGCCACCAGACTAACGCGCTACAATGAGCAGTTCTTC.

The DNA of the CDR3 is TGTGCCAGCGCCTCACAGGGGGACCACGAGCAGTACTTC. It yields the protein CASASQGDHEQYF. This chain links TRBV6-2 or TRBV6-3 with TRBJ2-5, with 8 bases fitting TRBD1. The J call is doubtful: the DNA matches TRBJ2-7 better. CDR1 is MNHEY and CDR2 is SVGEGT in the germline V gene. CDR3 length equals 13 residues.

This clonotype has only a few counts. The chain employs TRBV20-1 and TRBJ1-2; TRBD1 matches 9 bases. This CDR3 region has 14 residues. The V segment lost 4 bases and the J segment 12 bases; nucleotides outside the gene matches: 15. Germline V gives CDR1 DFQATT, CDR2 SNEGSKA (reference sequence). In nucleotides, the CDR3 is TGCAGTGCTACCCCCTCGGGACAGGGTTTTTATCACACCTTC. It is translated as CSATPSGQGFYHTF.

The chain combines TRBV27 with TRBJ2-1; 8 bases line up with TRBD1. Germline CDR1 is MNHEY and CDR2 is SMNVEV (reference sequence). The CDR3 totals 15 residues. J was trimmed by 6 bases and V by 3 bases; bases with no gene match: 7. CDR3 loop: CASSLAGTGCNEQFF. In DNA, the CDR3 is TGTGCCAGCAGTTTGGCCGGGACAGGTTGCAATGAGCAGTTCTTC.

This rearrangement joins TRBV2 to TRBJ1-5; TRBD1 matches at 8 bases. The J segment lost 4 bases and the V segment lost 5 bases, leaving 7 bases of the junction unmatched. The germline gives CDR1 SNHLY, CDR2 FYNNEI. This CDR3 contains 15 residues. CDR3 in DNA: TGTGCCAGCAGTTTCCCCGGGACAGGAAATCAGCCCCAGCATTTT. Protein: CASSFPGTGNQPQHF.

This rearrangement joins TRBV10-3 to TRBJ2-7, with D maybe TRBD1 (7 bases). Germline loops: CDR1 ENHRY, CDR2 SYGVKD. CDR3 length: 12 amino acids. Trimming left V 11 bases short and J 0 bases short, with 11 bases between. CDR3 bases: TGTGCCGCCAGGGGGGCCTCCTACGAGCAGTACTTC. The encoded protein is CAARGASYEQYF.

V is TRBV6-1 and J is TRBJ1-5; D is possibly TRBD1 (6 bases). CDR1 MNHNS and CDR2 SASEGT come from the germline V gene. V lost 0 bases to trimming and J lost 6 bases, with 15 bases between them. The CDR3 sequence is 16 residues long. CDR3 residues: CASSEATTRGSQPQHF. The DNA for the CDR3 is TGTGCCAGCAGTGAAGCGACGACAAGGGGGAGTCAGCCCCAGCATTTT.

The gene calls are TRBV3-1 and TRBJ2-5, with a weak D call TRBD2 (7 bases). CDR1 and CDR2 (germline): LGHDT, YNNKEL (reference sequence). This CDR3 is built from 15 residues. With 1 base removed from V and 5 bases from J, the gap between germline ends came to 14 bases. CDR3 residues: CASSQGAWGGETQYF. The CDR3 nucleotides are TGTGCCAGCAGCCAAGGGGCGTGGGGGGGCGAGACCCAGTACTTC.

This clonotype was observed a few times. The chain links TRBV7-3 to TRBJ2-3; D not certain. Germline lookup yields CDR1 SGHTA and CDR2 FQGTGA. Trimming removed 2 bases from V and 7 bases from J, with 13 bases in between. This CDR3 region has 14 residues. In DNA form, the CDR3 reads TGTGCCAGCAGCTTATACGTAGAATCAAATACGCAGTATTTT. This sequence encodes CASSLYVESNTQYF.

This clonotype has only a few counts. The V call is TRBV2, the J call TRBJ2-5, with 11 bases identical to TRBD2. Germline V CDR1 and CDR2: SNHLY, FYNNEI. The CDR3 spans 14 residues. Unmatched junction bases numbered 7, after V lost 11 bases and J lost 2 bases. This CDR3 reads CASRGLAAQETQYF. The CDR3 DNA follows: TGTGCCTCAAGGGGACTAGCGGCTCAAGAGACCCAGTACTTC.

The gene calls are TRBV15 and TRBJ1-5, with D possibly being TRBD1 (5 bases). Trimming took off 4 bases at V and 2 bases at J, with 12 bases between the two ends. Germline lookup yields CDR1 LNHNV and CDR2 YYDKDF (reference sequence). The CDR3 extends over 15 amino acids. The DNA of the CDR3 is TGTGCCACCAGCACCGGGGGTCGGGGCAATCAGCCCCAGCATTTT. Its translation: CATSTGGRGNQPQHF.

This clonotype was seen repeatedly, ten times or more. The rearrangement links TRBV29-1 to TRBJ2-5, with 8 bases lining up with TRBD1. With 7 bases clipped from V and 2 bases from J, the junction kept 18 bases outside the gene matches. The V gene's germline CDR1 is SQVTM and CDR2 ANQGSEA. The CDR3 covers 17 residues. The CDR3 reads CSGQGALDPNVQETQYF. The CDR3 coding sequence is TGCAGCGGCCAGGGGGCCTTAGACCCTAACGTACAAGAGACCCAGTACTTC.

In its sample, this clonotype was seen many times. The V and J genes are TRBV12-3 or TRBV12-4 and TRBJ2-7; D not certain. CDR3 length: 13 amino acids. Trimming pared 3 bases from V and 2 bases from J, leaving 8 bases between. The CDR3 nucleotides read TGTGCCAGCAGTTTCTCGGAAACCTACGAGCAGTACTTC. As protein: CASSFSETYEQYF.

This clonotype occurred many times. J is TRBJ1-5 and V is TRBV28; D uncertain. This CDR3 region has 13 residues. V lost 5 bases to trimming and J lost 0 bases, with 5 bases between them. CDR1 is MDHEN and CDR2 is SYDVKM in the germline V gene. CDR3 DNA: TGTGCCAGCAGTGGGGATAGCAATCAGCCCCAGCATTTT. It translates to CASSGDSNQPQHF.

The rearrangement joins TRBV30 to TRBJ1-5; D ambiguous. The ends were cut back, 5 bases at V and 0 bases at J, with 11 bases in the middle. This CDR3 comprises 14 residues. Germline CDR1 GTSNPN, CDR2 SVGIG (reference sequence). As DNA, the CDR3 is TGTGCCTGGTCACCGGCGTATAGCAATCAGCCCCAGCATTTT. Translating it yields CAWSPAYSNQPQHF.

The rearrangement uses TRBV12-3 or TRBV12-4 and TRBJ2-7; 10 bases match TRBD1. With 2 bases clipped from V and 5 bases from J, the junction kept 3 bases outside the gene matches. The length of the CDR3 is 14 residues. The CDR3 reads CASSLRQGAHEQYF. CDR3 in DNA: TGTGCCAGCAGTTTAAGACAGGGGGCCCACGAGCAGTACTTC.

J is TRBJ2-3 and V is TRBV5-6; D unclear. With 1 base removed from V and 0 bases from J, the gap between germline ends came to 9 bases. This CDR3 is 15 amino acids long. CDR1 SGHDT and CDR2 YYEEEE come from the germline V gene. Here the CDR3 reads CASSLNGVSTDTQYF. The CDR3, as DNA: TGTGCCAGCAGCTTGAACGGCGTTAGCACAGATACGCAGTATTTT.

Note on this clonotype: One junction end does not reproduce the germline sequence, and a read error may be involved. CDR3 sequence reads: CSVGQQEAQYF. CDR3 bases: TGCAGCGTTGGACAGCAAGAGGCCCAGTACTTC. The chain joins TRBV29-1 to TRBJ2-5; D possibly corresponds to TRBD1 (5 bases). Germline CDR1 and CDR2: SQVTM and ANQGSEA. The CDR3 has 11 amino acids.

Comments on this clonotype: At one end, the junction sequence differs from germline, possibly due to a read error. V and J are TRBV2 and TRBJ2-1, with 10 nucleotides matching TRBD1. The CDR3 consists of 14 residues. The germline CDR1 and CDR2 sequences are SNHLY and FYNNEI. CDR3 in amino acids: CSSTEQGQGNEQFF. DNA of the CDR3: TGTTCCAGCACCGAACAGGGACAGGGGAACGAGCAGTTCTTC.

On this clonotype: A read error may be the cause here, since a much bigger clone is one base away. The genes are TRBV27 and TRBJ2-3; maybe TRBD1 (5 bases). The length of the CDR3 is 16 residues. Per the germline V gene, CDR1 is MNHEY and CDR2 is SMNVEV (reference sequence). In DNA, the CDR3 is TGTGCCGGCAGTTTATGGGGCACGGCAGGGACAGATACGCAGTATTTT. It codes for CAGSLWGTAGTDTQYF.